The table lists the clone carrying this T cell receptor beta chain with a few counts. Its cognate antigen is unknown. The authors prepared the TCRbeta library with unique molecular identifiers. TCRdb reprocessed the PCR reads via MiXCR and lists one record per CDR3 protein. Of about a million distinct CDR3 sequences in the sample, 25% to 35% were seen once. V gave up 6 bases and J gave up 10 bases, with 18 bases separating them. This CDR3 region has 13 residues. The germline V gene has CDR1 MNHEY and CDR2 SVGEGT. The data were taken from a study of T-cell reconstitution after alpha-beta-depleted transplantation in children. Overall study results and limits: The study reportedly traced alpha-beta T cells about two months after transplant to several hundred expanded graft clones. Diversity and T-cell counts at one year after transplant derived mostly from new T cells.

Material: PBMCs, mostly from graft donor cells, obtained 360 days after TCRalphabeta/CD19-depleted stem cell transplant. This chain connects TRBV6-2 or TRBV6-3 to TRBJ1-2, with TRBD1 as a possible D gene (5 bases). The TCR was taken from a boy in the first two years of life who had a stem cell transplant for SCID, so the T cells may come from the graft donor. CDR3 sequence (DNA): TGTGCCAGCAGCTCCCGGACATCCCGGACCTACACCTTC. This sequence encodes CASSSRTSRTYTF.